There are many counts of the clone carrying this TCR beta chain. Its antigen is unidentified. The starting template was genomic DNA from bulk tumor, approximately 600 ng per sample. Primary tumors were biopsied several times each, far apart, intraoperatively. Curative surgical treatment was performed in patients who had newly diagnosed, untreated non-small cell lung cancer. This entry belongs to a study of immune heterogeneity within non-small cell lung tumors. About the research overall: Tumors were classified as 4 squamous cell carcinomas, approximately 10 non-squamous carcinomas and 1 not otherwise specified. Findings and caveats of the study: Most high-frequency T-cell receptor beta clonotypes were specific to a single patient.

The V gene lost 1 base and the J gene lost 0 bases, with 34 bases spanning the gap. CDR3 length: 22 amino acids. CDR1 is DFQATT and CDR2 is SNEGSKA in the germline V gene (reference sequence). Amplification of TCR beta CDR3 was performed by multiplex PCR with 32 V and 13 J primers. Each CDR3 protein is one row after TCRdb ran MiXCR on the multiplex PCR reads. Seen here are approximately 4,500 distinct CDR3 sequences, around 24% observed once, and the top ten hold roughly 9.8%. The V gene is TRBV20-1, the J gene TRBJ2-7, with D possibly being TRBD2 (7 bases). Sequencing was done on a sample of lung tumor tissue. This sequence originates from a man aged 50-59 years with non-small cell lung cancer. The CDR3 region is CSARATSWEGGRFEGSSYEQYF. The CDR3 DNA reads as TGCAGTGCTAGAGCTACCAGTTGGGAGGGGGGTAGGTTTGAGGGAAGCTCCTACGAGCAGTACTTC.